A single sample gave rise to the 3 T cell receptor beta chains below, sequenced in a study of T cell responses to AZD1222 COVID-19 vaccine. Here immunoSEQ multiplex PCR was the method, and the copy in TCRdb shows in-frame clones only, minus some. Of about 120,000 clones listed, 70% to 90% are singletons. The material sequenced was peripheral blood, taken on day 0 of AZD1222 vaccination. These receptors were collected from an adult in good health.

The V and J genes are TRBV28 and TRBJ1-2, with 7 bases that match TRBD1. The germline CDR1 and CDR2 sequences are MDHEN and SYDVKM. The CDR3 is made up of 14 amino acids. V was pared by 6 bases and J by 4 bases, with 8 bases of the junction left unmatched. The CDR3 reads CASRSQGVVYGYTF. The CDR3 bases are TGTGCCAGCAGATCTCAGGGGGTCGTCTATGGCTACACCTTC.

This clone is a singleton in its sample. The CDR3 is CASSVGVRNTEAFF. The DNA for the CDR3 is TGTGCCAGCAGCGTAGGGGTAAGGAACACTGAAGCTTTCTTT. The rearrangement uses TRBV9 and TRBJ1-1; D remains unclear. The CDR3 sequence is 14 residues long. Per germline, CDR1 SGDLS and CDR2 YYNGEE. The V end lost 0 bases, the J end lost 1 base, and 7 bases lay between the germline ends.

The gene calls are TRBV6-5 and TRBJ2-7; no definite D call. Germline values: CDR1 MNHEY, CDR2 SVGAGI. Trimming pared 5 bases from V and 5 bases from J, leaving 10 bases between. The CDR3 covers 12 residues. CDR3 sequence (DNA): TGTGCCAGCAGTACCGACACGGACGAGCAGTACTTC. Translating it yields CASSTDTDEQYF.